The present TCR beta chain was sequenced within a study of T cell repertoires in cytomegalovirus infection. Study background: Use of recently identified HLA-C-restricted and well-studied HLA-B-restricted CMV epitopes was part of the study. Through public TCR beta signatures, both CMV infection and matching HLA type were indicated. Study findings and constraints: What dominated the ex vivo response were HLA-C-restricted CMV-specific TCR beta clonotypes.

There are many counts of this clonotype. Its target is unknown. TCRdb re-analysed the reads in MiXCR, keeping a single row per CDR3 protein. The table records about 900,000 distinct CDR3 sequences, around 30% of them present only once. CDR3 size: 15 residues. V was trimmed by 5 bases and J by 4 bases, leaving 17 bases between them. Sequenced here: cultured CD8+ T cells from PBMCs, sampled from culture after CMV antigen stimulation. This sequence joins TRBV12-3 or TRBV12-4 and TRBJ1-2; D remains ambiguous. This TCR was recovered from a human donor in good health (CMV status not recorded). Some clones in this sample may be carry-over from other donors' samples. The CDR3 sequence is CASSPGRPTIYGYTF. Here the CDR3 DNA reads TGTGCCAGCAGTCCCGGACGGCCGACCATCTATGGCTACACCTTC.